Listed below are T cell receptor beta chains from one sample, sequenced in a study of T cells in Graves' hyperthyroidism and ophthalmopathy. Each CDR3 protein gets one entry after TCRdb re-called the multiplex PCR reads with MiXCR. In the table there are 600,000 or so distinct CDR3 sequences, around 42% of which are singletons. Material for sequencing was peripheral blood or thyroid tissue (not recorded which). These receptors were taken from a woman aged 18-30 years with Graves' hyperthyroidism. CDR3s include the opening cysteine and the closing phenylalanine or tryptophan. Each record gives: CDR3 DNA, CDR3 protein, V gene, CDR3 length, D gene, clone size, J gene. D genes are given only for firm matches. Not every row has a clone size; where given, it reads once, few, many or a size class.

CDR3 DNA: TGTGCCACCAGCAAACGGGTTTTCAGGGTAGAGCAGTACTTC
CDR3 protein: CATSKRVFRVEQYF
V gene: TRBV15
CDR3 length: 14
D gene: NA
clone size: few
J gene: TRBJ2-7

CDR3 DNA: TGTGCCAGCAGCTCTATCTGGGAGAACACTGAAGCTTTCTTT
CDR3 protein: CASSSIWENTEAFF
V gene: TRBV7-8
CDR3 length: 14
D gene: NA
clone size: few
J gene: TRBJ1-1

CDR3 DNA: TGCAGTGCTAGCGTCAGCCCTGGGGCCAACGTCCTGACTTTC
CDR3 protein: CSASVSPGANVLTF
V gene: TRBV20-1
CDR3 length: 14
D gene: NA
clone size: NA
J gene: TRBJ2-6

CDR3 DNA: TGTGCCACCAGTGACCCTCGAGCCCCCAGCCAGCCCCAGCATTTT
CDR3 protein: CATSDPRAPSQPQHF
V gene: TRBV24-1
CDR3 length: 15
D gene: NA
clone size: many
J gene: TRBJ1-5

CDR3 DNA: TGCAGTGCTATCCGGGACGCCGGAAGTGGGTCTGAAGCTTTCTTT
CDR3 protein: CSAIRDAGSGSEAFF
V gene: TRBV20-1
CDR3 length: 15
D gene: NA
clone size: NA
J gene: TRBJ1-1

CDR3 DNA: TGTGCCATCAGTAAGTCGGGGAGCACTGGAAACACCATATATTTT
CDR3 protein: CAISKSGSTGNTIYF
V gene: TRBV10-3
CDR3 length: 15
D gene: NA
clone size: NA
J gene: TRBJ1-3

CDR3 DNA: TGTGCCACCGAGGTAGCTAAGCCCCAGCATTTT
CDR3 protein: CATEVAKPQHF
V gene: TRBV24-1
CDR3 length: 11
D gene: NA
clone size: NA
J gene: TRBJ1-5

CDR3 DNA: TGTGCCAGCAGCGAATCTTCAGGACAAGAGACCCAGTACTTC
CDR3 protein: CASSESSGQETQYF
V gene: TRBV11-2
CDR3 length: 14
D gene: NA
clone size: once
J gene: TRBJ2-5

CDR3 DNA: TGCGCCAGCAGCGACAGCAACTATGGCTACACCTTC
CDR3 protein: CASSDSNYGYTF
V gene: TRBV2
CDR3 length: 12
D gene: NA
clone size: many
J gene: TRBJ1-2

CDR3 DNA: TGTGCCACGATGGCGGGAGGGCCCTACAATGAGCAGTTCTTC
CDR3 protein: CATMAGGPYNEQFF
V gene: TRBV24-1
CDR3 length: 14
D gene: TRBD2
clone size: NA
J gene: TRBJ2-1

CDR3 DNA: TGTGCCAGCAGCCCACGAAGACTGTCTGGGGCCAACGTCCTGACTTTC
CDR3 protein: CASSPRRLSGANVLTF
V gene: TRBV7-8
CDR3 length: 16
D gene: NA
clone size: many
J gene: TRBJ2-6

CDR3 DNA: TGCAGTGCTAGGGGGACTACCGGGGAGACCCAGTACTTC
CDR3 protein: CSARGTTGETQYF
V gene: TRBV20-1
CDR3 length: 13
D gene: TRBD2
clone size: many
J gene: TRBJ2-5

CDR3 DNA: TGCGCCAGCAGCGCCGGACTAGGTGCCGCCTTTTACGAGCAGTACTTC
CDR3 protein: CASSAGLGAAFYEQYF
V gene: TRBV5-1
CDR3 length: 16
D gene: TRBD2
clone size: NA
J gene: TRBJ2-7

CDR3 DNA: TGTGCCAGCAGCTTAGACCGGACAGCTCCCCTCCACTTT
CDR3 protein: CASSLDRTAPLHF
V gene: TRBV7-2
CDR3 length: 13
D gene: NA
clone size: many
J gene: TRBJ1-6

CDR3 DNA: TGTGCCAGCAGCCTAACGGGAGGCTGGACCGGGGAGCTGTTTTTT
CDR3 protein: CASSLTGGWTGELFF
V gene: TRBV5-5
CDR3 length: 15
D gene: TRBD2
clone size: NA
J gene: TRBJ2-2

CDR3 DNA: TGTGCCAGCAGTGCCACAGAGAGGGCAGGGAACTATGGCTACACCTTC
CDR3 protein: CASSATERAGNYGYTF
V gene: TRBV7-2
CDR3 length: 16
D gene: NA
clone size: NA
J gene: TRBJ1-2

CDR3 DNA: TGTGCCAGCAGTGATGGACAGGGGGCACGAGATGGCTACACCTTC
CDR3 protein: CASSDGQGARDGYTF
V gene: TRBV9
CDR3 length: 15
D gene: TRBD1
clone size: NA
J gene: TRBJ1-2

CDR3 DNA: TGCAGCGTAGTCCCAGGGAAGGAGACCCAGTACTTC
CDR3 protein: CSVVPGKETQYF
V gene: TRBV29-1
CDR3 length: 12
D gene: NA
clone size: NA
J gene: TRBJ2-5

CDR3 DNA: TGTGCCAGCCGACTAACGGGCGGGGTTGGACAGCCCCAGCATTTT
CDR3 protein: CASRLTGGVGQPQHF
V gene: TRBV10-3
CDR3 length: 15
D gene: NA
clone size: few
J gene: TRBJ1-5

CDR3 DNA: TGTGCCAGCAGCAAGGACAGGGCAGGCTACGAGCAGTACTTC
CDR3 protein: CASSKDRAGYEQYF
V gene: TRBV25-1
CDR3 length: 14
D gene: TRBD1
clone size: NA
J gene: TRBJ2-7

CDR3 DNA: TGTGCCAGCAGCTTAGGGATAAGCGCTACCTACGAGCAGTACTTC
CDR3 protein: CASSLGISATYEQYF
V gene: TRBV7-9
CDR3 length: 15
D gene: NA
clone size: NA
J gene: TRBJ2-7

CDR3 DNA: TGTGCCAGCAGTGAGGGGGAACGCTTTTTT
CDR3 protein: CASSEGERFF
V gene: TRBV2
CDR3 length: 10
D gene: NA
clone size: NA
J gene: TRBJ1-4

CDR3 DNA: TGTGCCAGCAGCAATACGGGACAGAGCAATCAGCCCCAGCATTTT
CDR3 protein: CASSNTGQSNQPQHF
V gene: TRBV9
CDR3 length: 15
D gene: TRBD1
clone size: many
J gene: TRBJ1-5

CDR3 DNA: TGTGCCAGCAGCGTTGATGGCTATAACTATGGCTACACCTTC
CDR3 protein: CASSVDGYNYGYTF
V gene: TRBV11-2
CDR3 length: 14
D gene: NA
clone size: NA
J gene: TRBJ1-2

CDR3 DNA: TGTGCCAGTAGTAGCCGACAGAAACTTTCCTGCGAGCAGTACTTC
CDR3 protein: CASSSRQKLSCEQYF
V gene: TRBV19
CDR3 length: 15
D gene: NA
clone size: NA
J gene: TRBJ2-7

CDR3 DNA: TGCAGTGCTACCCGGGACAGCCTTGAAGCTTTCTTT
CDR3 protein: CSATRDSLEAFF
V gene: TRBV20-1
CDR3 length: 12
D gene: TRBD1
clone size: many
J gene: TRBJ1-1

CDR3 DNA: TGTGCCACCAATGCAGGGGCTACTGGGGCCAACGTCCTGACTTTC
CDR3 protein: CATNAGATGANVLTF
V gene: TRBV15
CDR3 length: 15
D gene: NA
clone size: few
J gene: TRBJ2-6

CDR3 DNA: TGTGCCGCTTCCGGACAGTTAAACTATGGCTACACCTTC
CDR3 protein: CAASGQLNYGYTF
V gene: TRBV19
CDR3 length: 13
D gene: NA
clone size: few
J gene: TRBJ1-2

CDR3 DNA: TGTGCCATCAGGGTTGGACAGGCCCCTAACTATGGCTACACCTTC
CDR3 protein: CAIRVGQAPNYGYTF
V gene: TRBV10-3
CDR3 length: 15
D gene: TRBD1
clone size: many
J gene: TRBJ1-2

CDR3 DNA: TGTGCCACCAGCGTGGGACAGGGGACTAATTCACCCCTCCACTTT
CDR3 protein: CATSVGQGTNSPLHF
V gene: TRBV15
CDR3 length: 15
D gene: TRBD1
clone size: NA
J gene: TRBJ1-6

CDR3 DNA: TGTGCCAGCAGTTCGAGACAGATTCGGGGCTACACCTTC
CDR3 protein: CASSSRQIRGYTF
V gene: TRBV2
CDR3 length: 13
D gene: NA
clone size: many
J gene: TRBJ1-2

CDR3 DNA: TGTGCCAGCAGCCAAGATGGGGCCTACTCCTACGAGCAGTACTTC
CDR3 protein: CASSQDGAYSYEQYF
V gene: TRBV12-3/TRBV12-4
CDR3 length: 15
D gene: NA
clone size: NA
J gene: TRBJ2-7

CDR3 DNA: TGTGCCACCAGCAGTGAGGGAGTCAATTCACCCCTCCACTTT
CDR3 protein: CATSSEGVNSPLHF
V gene: TRBV15
CDR3 length: 14
D gene: NA
clone size: NA
J gene: TRBJ1-6

CDR3 DNA: TGTGCCACCAGCAGGGGACTAGCGGGAGAAGAGACCCAGTACTTC
CDR3 protein: CATSRGLAGEETQYF
V gene: TRBV15
CDR3 length: 15
D gene: TRBD2
clone size: few
J gene: TRBJ2-5

CDR3 DNA: TGTGCCAGCAGCTTAGGGGTAGGCAGAAGACAGCCCCAGCATTTT
CDR3 protein: CASSLGVGRRQPQHF
V gene: TRBV7-9
CDR3 length: 15
D gene: NA
clone size: NA
J gene: TRBJ1-5

CDR3 DNA: TGTGCCAGCAGCTTAGAGAAAAACACTGAAGCTTTCTTT
CDR3 protein: CASSLEKNTEAFF
V gene: TRBV7-4
CDR3 length: 13
D gene: NA
clone size: NA
J gene: TRBJ1-1

CDR3 DNA: TGTGCCAGTTCCCCCGTTGGGAGCACAGATACGCAGTATTTT
CDR3 protein: CASSPVGSTDTQYF
V gene: TRBV25-1
CDR3 length: 14
D gene: NA
clone size: many
J gene: TRBJ2-3

CDR3 DNA: TGTGCCATCAGTGTCTCTAGCCGAGAGACCCAGTACTTC
CDR3 protein: CAISVSSRETQYF
V gene: TRBV10-3
CDR3 length: 13
D gene: NA
clone size: NA
J gene: TRBJ2-5

CDR3 DNA: TGTGCCAGCAGTTTATACGACGGCAATCAGCCCCAGCATTTT
CDR3 protein: CASSLYDGNQPQHF
V gene: TRBV12-3/TRBV12-4
CDR3 length: 14
D gene: NA
clone size: NA
J gene: TRBJ1-5

CDR3 DNA: TGTGCCGGCAGTTACTCGATTTTGAGCGGATCCCTTAAGCAGTACTTC
CDR3 protein: CAGSYSILSGSLKQYF
V gene: TRBV6-5
CDR3 length: 16
D gene: NA
clone size: once
J gene: TRBJ2-7

CDR3 DNA: TGCGCCAGCAGCGAGTTTACAGGGGGCAATCAGCCCCAGCATTTT
CDR3 protein: CASSEFTGGNQPQHF
V gene: TRBV5-1
CDR3 length: 15
D gene: TRBD1
clone size: few
J gene: TRBJ1-5

CDR3 DNA: TGCGCCAGCAGCCAAGGGGGGACGGCTACCTACGGGCAGTACTTC
CDR3 protein: CASSQGGTATYGQYF
V gene: TRBV7-2
CDR3 length: 15
D gene: NA
clone size: NA
J gene: TRBJ2-7

CDR3 DNA: TGTGCCAGCAGTCGGGCGGCTAACTATGGCTACACCTTC
CDR3 protein: CASSRAANYGYTF
V gene: TRBV25-1
CDR3 length: 13
D gene: NA
clone size: many
J gene: TRBJ1-2

CDR3 DNA: TGTGCCAGCAGTAGTACGTATAGCAATCAGCCCCAGCATTTT
CDR3 protein: CASSSTYSNQPQHF
V gene: TRBV25-1
CDR3 length: 14
D gene: NA
clone size: many
J gene: TRBJ1-5

CDR3 DNA: TGCGCCAGCAGCCAAGAAGACAGGATCTATAATTCACCCCTCCACTTT
CDR3 protein: CASSQEDRIYNSPLHF
V gene: TRBV7-2
CDR3 length: 16
D gene: NA
clone size: NA
J gene: TRBJ1-6

CDR3 DNA: TGTGCCAGCAGTGAGTTTGACCTCCTGGGCTACACCTTC
CDR3 protein: CASSEFDLLGYTF
V gene: TRBV10-3
CDR3 length: 13
D gene: NA
clone size: few
J gene: TRBJ1-2

CDR3 DNA: TGTGCCAGCAGCTTCGTAGGGGGCCGAGGCTACACCTTC
CDR3 protein: CASSFVGGRGYTF
V gene: TRBV5-4
CDR3 length: 13
D gene: TRBD1
clone size: NA
J gene: TRBJ1-2

CDR3 DNA: TGTGCCAGCAGATACAGGGGTAATCAGCCCCAGCATTTT
CDR3 protein: CASRYRGNQPQHF
V gene: TRBV6-5
CDR3 length: 13
D gene: TRBD1
clone size: NA
J gene: TRBJ1-5

CDR3 DNA: TGTGGCAGCAGCTCGACTAGCGGGAGAATCGGCGAGCAGTACTTC
CDR3 protein: CGSSSTSGRIGEQYF
V gene: TRBV7-2
CDR3 length: 15
D gene: TRBD2
clone size: NA
J gene: TRBJ2-7

CDR3 DNA: TGTGCCAAAGGCTTTGGGGGAACCTACGAGCAGTACTTC
CDR3 protein: CAKGFGGTYEQYF
V gene: TRBV2
CDR3 length: 13
D gene: NA
clone size: few
J gene: TRBJ2-7

CDR3 DNA: TGTGCCACCTACTTCGGGGACAAGGGGCCCCAGCATTTT
CDR3 protein: CATYFGDKGPQHF
V gene: TRBV10-3
CDR3 length: 13
D gene: NA
clone size: many
J gene: TRBJ1-5

CDR3 DNA: TGTGCCATCAGTGAGGTAGCGGGAGGTAGTGAGCAGTTCTTC
CDR3 protein: CAISEVAGGSEQFF
V gene: TRBV10-3
CDR3 length: 14
D gene: TRBD2
clone size: NA
J gene: TRBJ2-1

CDR3 DNA: TGCGCCAGCAGCCCTCCGCGGACAGAGCAATACACTGAAGCTTTCTTT
CDR3 protein: CASSPPRTEQYTEAFF
V gene: TRBV7-2
CDR3 length: 16
D gene: NA
clone size: NA
J gene: TRBJ1-1

CDR3 DNA: TGCGCCAGCACTTCCTCCACCCTCGGGACCCAGTACTTC
CDR3 protein: CASTSSTLGTQYF
V gene: TRBV5-1
CDR3 length: 13
D gene: NA
clone size: few
J gene: TRBJ2-5

CDR3 DNA: TGTGCCAGCAGGCGCATTGGCGGGGAGCTGTTTTTT
CDR3 protein: CASRRIGGELFF
V gene: TRBV6-5
CDR3 length: 12
D gene: NA
clone size: NA
J gene: TRBJ2-2

CDR3 DNA: TGTGCCAGGGCCGGGACGAGTGAGACCCAGTACTTC
CDR3 protein: CARAGTSETQYF
V gene: TRBV2
CDR3 length: 12
D gene: NA
clone size: once
J gene: TRBJ2-5

CDR3 DNA: TGTGCCAGCAGCTATGAGGGACAGGGGGGCGAGCAGTACTTC
CDR3 protein: CASSYEGQGGEQYF
V gene: TRBV6-5
CDR3 length: 14
D gene: TRBD1
clone size: NA
J gene: TRBJ2-7

CDR3 DNA: TGTGCCAGCAGCTCAGACAGTGTCCGCTACGAGCAGTACTTC
CDR3 protein: CASSSDSVRYEQYF
V gene: TRBV7-2
CDR3 length: 14
D gene: NA
clone size: NA
J gene: TRBJ2-7

CDR3 DNA: TGTGCCAGCAGCGAGGGACCGAACCAAGAGACCCAGTACTTC
CDR3 protein: CASSEGPNQETQYF
V gene: TRBV7-3
CDR3 length: 14
D gene: NA
clone size: many
J gene: TRBJ2-5

CDR3 DNA: TGCAGCGTTGGAGGTTCTATAACCTACGAGCAGTACTTC
CDR3 protein: CSVGGSITYEQYF
V gene: TRBV29-1
CDR3 length: 13
D gene: NA
clone size: few
J gene: TRBJ2-7